Following are 21 T cell receptor beta chains from one sample sequenced in a study of blood T cells in healthy people across ages. A sample-barcoded 5' primer and a J-beta primer mix were used in a second PCR of roughly 7 to 11 cycles. TCRdb redid the calling of the 5' RACE reads with MiXCR, one entry per CDR3 protein. The repertoire has about 1.6 million distinct CDR3 sequences, almost 35% of them found once; the top ten carry about 11%. The specimen was blood. Source of these receptors: a woman aged 30 to 39 in good health.

The chain links TRBV10-3 to TRBJ1-2; D is perhaps TRBD1 (6 bases). Germline V gene lookup returns CDR1 ENHRY and CDR2 SYGVKD. V was trimmed by 3 bases and J by 3 bases, leaving 14 bases between them. This CDR3 is 15 amino acids long. Here the CDR3 reads CAISEWKDSDYGYTF. For the CDR3, the DNA is TGTGCCATCAGTGAATGGAAGGACAGCGACTATGGCTACACCTTC.

The genes are TRBV11-2 and TRBJ2-7; TRBD2 agrees at 8 bases. The CDR3 is 14 amino acids. Germline V CDR1 and CDR2: SGHAT, FQNNGV. The V gene end was trimmed by 5 bases and the J gene end by 1 base; junction bases not matched to a gene: 4. CDR3 region: CASSPKRGSYEQYF. As DNA, the CDR3 is TGTGCCAGCAGCCCAAAGCGGGGGTCCTACGAGCAGTACTTC.

This clonotype was picked up a small number of times. The V gene is TRBV3-1, the J gene TRBJ2-7; TRBD1 agrees at 7 bases. The V segment lost 3 bases and the J segment 6 bases; nucleotides outside the gene matches: 5. In germline, CDR1 is LGHDT, CDR2 YNNKEL (reference sequence). The CDR3 has 13 amino acids. The CDR3 DNA follows: TGTGCCAGCAGCCAGGGGACAGTGAGCGAGCAGTACTTC. Encoded protein: CASSQGTVSEQYF.

The sample holds a few counts of this clonotype. V usage is TRBV12-3 or TRBV12-4 and J usage is TRBJ2-7; TRBD1 aligns across 8 bases. V lost 3 bases to trimming and J lost 3 bases; unmatched junction nucleotides: 7. CDR3 length: 15 amino acids. As DNA, the CDR3 is TGTGCCAGCAGTTTTGGGCGGACAGGGCTCTACGAGCAGTACTTC. Its protein is CASSFGRTGLYEQYF.

This clonotype was seen only a few times. The rearrangement joins TRBV7-3 to TRBJ2-1, with D possibly called TRBD1 or TRBD2 (7 bases each). V shed 4 bases and J shed 3 bases, with 13 bases lying between them. The CDR3 has 15 residues. Germline V CDR1 and CDR2: SGHTA, FQGTGA. CDR3 region: CASSSGGAVYNEQFF. In DNA, the CDR3 is TGTGCCAGCAGCTCAGGGGGGGCTGTCTACAATGAGCAGTTCTTC. The entire variable domain, with the rest obtained from reference TRBV7-3 and TRBJ2-1, is as follows: GAGVSQTPSNKVTEKGKYVELRCDPISGHTALYWYRQSLGQGPEFLIYFQGTGAADDSGLPNDRFFAVRPEGSVSTLKIQRTERGDSAVYLCASSSGGAVYNEQFFGPGTRLTVL.

This clonotype was counted once. Given a much more abundant clone one base away, this may be a read error. The CDR3 nucleotides are TGCAGCATTGCGACAGGAAGCAATCAGCCCCAGCATTTT. It encodes CSIATGSNQPQHF. The chain recombines TRBV29-1 with TRBJ1-5; D is possibly TRBD1 (6 bases). V was pared by 8 bases and J by 1 base, with 12 bases between. CDR1 SQVTM and CDR2 ANQGSEA come from the germline V gene. This CDR3 region has 13 residues.

V gene TRBV30 combines with J gene TRBJ2-5; D not resolved. Trimming pared 2 bases from V and 9 bases from J, leaving 13 bases between. Germline lookup yields CDR1 GTSNPN and CDR2 SVGIG (reference sequence). This CDR3 has 12 amino acids. The CDR3 nucleotides read TGTGCCTGGAGTCCCCTTTCAGGATCCCAGTACTTC. It codes for CAWSPLSGSQYF.

The chain is built from TRBV7-9 and TRBJ1-2; possibly TRBD1 for D (5 bases). CDR3 length: 13 amino acids. V was trimmed by 4 bases and J by 4 bases, leaving 10 bases between them. Germline V gene data show CDR1 as SEHNR and CDR2 as FQNEAQ (reference sequence). This CDR3 is CASSSDTIYGYTF. The CDR3 DNA reads as TGTGCCAGCAGCTCGGACACGATCTATGGCTACACCTTC.

This clonotype was observed a few times. The chain carries TRBV4-1 and TRBJ2-2; 8 bases are a match to TRBD2. The V gene's germline CDR1 is MGHRA and CDR2 YSYEKL. V shed 3 bases and J 7 bases; nucleotides not matched to a gene: 16. This CDR3 is built from 18 residues. The DNA for the CDR3 is TGCGCCAGCAGCCAGGGGAGCCAGCGGGGGCCCCGAGGCGGGGAGCTGTTTTTT. Translated: CASSQGSQRGPRGGELFF.

This clonotype has just a few counts. The V gene is TRBV20-1, the J gene TRBJ2-1; perhaps D is TRBD1 or TRBD2 (5 bases each). CDR1 and CDR2 from the germline V gene are DFQATT and SNEGSKA (reference sequence). The CDR3 totals 15 residues. The ends were cut back, 3 bases at V and 4 bases at J, with 16 bases in the middle. CDR3 DNA: TGCAGTGCTAGGAAACCCGGGACCAAATACAATGAGCAGTTCTTC. Translated, it gives CSARKPGTKYNEQFF.

Points on this clonotype: At one boundary the junction diverges from the germline segment, which might be a read error. This chain joins TRBV7-9 and TRBJ2-7; 11 bases are shared with TRBD1. CDR3 length: 15 residues. Germline V gene lookup returns CDR1 SEHNR and CDR2 FQNEAQ (reference sequence). This chain's CDR3 is CASSWTGTGGREQYF. CDR3 coding DNA: TGTGCCAGCAGCTGGACCGGGACAGGGGGTCGCGAGCAATACTTC.

This clonotype was counted only a few times. This rearrangement joins TRBV7-9 to TRBJ1-2; D is uncertain. CDR3 size: 13 residues. V gave up 5 bases and J gave up 9 bases, with 16 bases separating them. The V gene's germline CDR1 is SEHNR and CDR2 FQNEAQ (reference sequence). The CDR3 is CASSRNGWHSYTF. The CDR3 nucleotides are TGTGCCAGCAGCCGAAACGGTTGGCATAGCTACACCTTC.

The V call is TRBV27, the J call TRBJ2-5; the match to TRBD2 covers 12 bases. The germline CDR1 and CDR2 sequences are MNHEY and SMNVEV (reference sequence). V shed 3 bases, J shed 5 bases, and the junction held 1 base outside the gene matches. The CDR3 length is 14 residues. CDR3 DNA sequence: TGTGCCAGCAGTTTGACTAGCGGGAGCGAGACCCAGTACTTC. It encodes CASSLTSGSETQYF.

The chain combines TRBV6-5 with TRBJ1-5, with a weak D call TRBD1 (6 bases). The CDR3 consists of 15 residues. V was cut by 6 bases and J by 1 base, with 13 bases left in between. In germline, CDR1 is MNHEY, CDR2 SVGAGI. The CDR3 bases are TGTGCCAGCAGGTCGGGGGGCGCGAGCAATCAGCCCCAGCATTTT. Encoded protein: CASRSGGASNQPQHF.

The chain links TRBV7-2 to TRBJ2-3; 8 nucleotides agree with TRBD2. The germline CDR1 and CDR2 sequences are SGHTA and FQGNSA. J lost 2 bases, V lost 5 bases, and 12 bases had no gene match. This CDR3 spans 17 amino acids. As DNA, the CDR3 is TGTGCCAGCAGCCTATCCCCGGGTAGCGGGGTCACAGATACGCAGTATTTT. It translates to CASSLSPGSGVTDTQYF.

For the CDR3, the DNA is TGTGCCATCAGGGGGACGGTTTTCTCCTACGAGCAGTACTTC. Translated, it gives CAIRGTVFSYEQYF. The J gene is TRBJ2-5, the V gene TRBV10-3; D possibly matches TRBD1 or TRBD2 (5 bases each). The J call may be faulty, since TRBJ2-7 better matches the DNA end. In germline, CDR1 is ENHRY, CDR2 SYGVKD. The length of the CDR3 is 14 residues.

CDR3 in DNA: TGTGCCACCAGTGATGTCGGACAGACCTATGGCTACACCTTC. Translated: CATSDVGQTYGYTF. V gene TRBV24-1 combines with J gene TRBJ1-2; TRBD1 might be the D (6 bases). Germline CDR1 reads KGHDR; CDR2 reads SFDVKD. Trimming took off 3 bases at V and 4 bases at J, with 11 bases between the two ends. This CDR3 has 14 residues.

This clonotype appeared a few times. This chain connects TRBV20-1 to TRBJ2-7, with D perhaps being TRBD1 or TRBD2 (7 bases each). V was trimmed by 1 base and J by 2 bases, leaving 15 bases between them. Germline lookup yields CDR1 DFQATT and CDR2 SNEGSKA (reference sequence). The CDR3 is 15 residues long. DNA of the CDR3: TGCAGTGCTAGAGTCAGGGGGACTACTCCCTACGAGCAGTACTTC. Amino acids: CSARVRGTTPYEQYF.

The chain joins TRBV6-2 or TRBV6-3 to TRBJ1-5; D is unresolved. V gave up 4 bases and J gave up 6 bases, with 16 bases separating them. CDR1 MNHEY and CDR2 SVGEGT come from the germline V gene. The CDR3 contains 15 residues. The CDR3 DNA reads as TGTGCCAGCAGTTTGGGCCCCCTACGGGGTCAGCCCCAGCATTTT. This gives the protein CASSLGPLRGQPQHF.

In this sample, this clonotype turned up a few times. The rearrangement joins TRBV2 to TRBJ1-2, with TRBD1 matching over 7 bases. The trim removed 3 bases at V and 2 bases at J, leaving 9 bases unmatched. CDR3 length: 16 residues. CDR1 and CDR2 (germline): SNHLY, FYNNEI. The CDR3 here is CASSETQGTLNYGYTF. CDR3 nucleotide sequence: TGTGCCAGCAGTGAGACACAGGGGACGTTAAACTATGGCTACACCTTC.

The chain has TRBV7-2 and TRBJ2-7; D might be TRBD2 (5 bases). The ends were cut back, 1 base at V and 3 bases at J, with 10 bases in the middle. Germline V lookup: CDR1 SGHTA, CDR2 FQGNSA. The CDR3 is 14 amino acids. The CDR3, as DNA: TGTGCCAGCAGCTTAGGAGCCCGGGACTACGAGCAGTACTTC. Protein sequence: CASSLGARDYEQYF.